A selection of T cell receptor beta chains follows, all from one sample in a study of blood T cell repertoires in COVID-19. Generated by immunoSEQ multiplex PCR, the TCRdb table keeps only in-frame clones and is missing some. Altogether about 310,000 clones are present, roughly 88% being singletons, with the ten largest covering under 2.5%. Specimen: PBMCs or T cells enriched from blood (not recorded which). The receptors stem from a man aged 30-40 years who had recovered from COVID-19. CDR3s include the opening cysteine and the closing phenylalanine or tryptophan. The order of the fields is J gene, D gene, V gene, clone size, CDR3 DNA, CDR3 protein. D genes are given only for firm matches. Clone size is not always given. Where it is, it says once, few, many or a class for expanded clones.

TRBJ2-1 | . | TRBV4-2 | . | TGTGCCAGCAGACGAGAGACAGGCTACAATGAGCAGTTCTTC | CASRRETGYNEQFF
TRBJ2-7 | . | TRBV29-1 | . | TGCAGCGTTGGGTACGGACTATCCTACGAGCAGTACTTC | CSVGYGLSYEQYF
TRBJ2-5 | TRBD1 | TRBV3-1/TRBV3-2 | many | TGTGCCAGCAGCCAAGGTCCGTCTCCGGGACAGAAAGAGACCCAGTACTTC | CASSQGPSPGQKETQYF
TRBJ1-4 | . | TRBV5-6 | many | TGTGCCAGCAGCTTGAGGCGAGGTGTTAGTGAAAAACTGTTTTTT | CASSLRRGVSEKLFF
TRBJ2-7 | . | TRBV7-8 | . | TGTGCCAGCAGCCAACGACAGGGGACTAACTCCTACGAGCAGTACTTC | CASSQRQGTNSYEQYF
TRBJ2-7 | . | TRBV4-3 | . | TGCGCCAGCAGCCAAGATAACAGCCTCTCCTACGAGCAGTACTTC | CASSQDNSLSYEQYF
TRBJ2-7 | . | TRBV30 | . | TGTGCCTGGAGTGTAGGGGGGGCCCTGGTCTACGAGCAGTACTTC | CAWSVGGALVYEQYF
TRBJ2-3 | . | TRBV9 | . | TGTGCCAGCAGCGCGTTACACACAGATACGCAGTATTTT | CASSALHTDTQYF
TRBJ2-3 | . | TRBV5-6 | . | TGTGCCAGCAGCCCGGGGACGGGGGGACACACTAGCACAGATACGCAGTATTTT | CASSPGTGGHTSTDTQYF
TRBJ1-2 | . | TRBV18 | . | TGTGCCAGCTCACCACCGCAAAGGAGTGGCTACACCTTC | CASSPPQRSGYTF
TRBJ1-1 | . | TRBV7-8 | many | TGTGCCAGCAGCTTAGTTCCCGGAGGGAACACTGAAGCTTTCTTT | CASSLVPGGNTEAFF
TRBJ1-5 | TRBD1 | TRBV4-3 | once | TGCGCCAGCAGCCAAGATTTTCGGACAGGGAGTCAGCCCCAGCATTTT | CASSQDFRTGSQPQHF
TRBJ1-1 | TRBD1 | TRBV11-2 | . | TGTGCCAGCAGCCTCGGGACAGGGCGGGGCGAAGCTTTCTTT | CASSLGTGRGEAFF
TRBJ1-2 | . | TRBV5-1 | . | TGCGCCAGCAGCTTGATCCCCGGCAGGGAAAATGGCTACACCTTC | CASSLIPGRENGYTF
TRBJ1-2 | TRBD1 | TRBV3-1/TRBV3-2 | . | TGTGCCAGCAGCCACCTTGACAGGGATGACTATGGCTACACCTTC | CASSHLDRDDYGYTF
TRBJ2-1 | TRBD2 | TRBV5-1 | . | TGCGCCAGCAGCTTGGGATGGACTAGCGGCTACAATGAGCAGTTCTTC | CASSLGWTSGYNEQFF
TRBJ1-1 | . | TRBV9 | . | TGTGCCAGCAGCATGGGGCCCGAAGGGGCTGAAGCTTTCTTT | CASSMGPEGAEAFF
TRBJ2-5 | TRBD1 | TRBV7-9 | . | TGTGCCAGCTCTGGCCCTCGGGACAGCGGTTCGGATGCCCAGTACTTC | CASSGPRDSGSDAQYF
TRBJ1-4 | . | TRBV7-9 | . | TGTGCCAGCAGCCTTAGGCCCGGCAGGGAGGGTGAAAAACTGTTTTTT | CASSLRPGREGEKLFF
TRBJ1-1 | . | TRBV5-4 | . | TGTGCCAGCAGCTTTGACAGGACGAATTTAGAAGCTTTCTTT | CASSFDRTNLEAFF
TRBJ1-2 | . | TRBV7-2 | . | TGTGCCAGCAGCTTATTTCCCGGGAAGGGCTATGGCTACACCTTC | CASSLFPGKGYGYTF
TRBJ1-1 | . | TRBV10-3 | . | TGTGCCATCGCAGCGGGGGCGAACACTGAAGCTTTCTTT | CAIAAGANTEAFF
TRBJ1-6 | TRBD1 | TRBV6-6 | . | TGTGCCAGCAGCCTAACAGGGGAGGATTCACCCCTCCACTTT | CASSLTGEDSPLHF
TRBJ1-2 | . | TRBV11-2 | . | TGTGCCAGCAGCCTCCCGGGGGGGCTTAGGTATGGCTACACCTTC | CASSLPGGLRYGYTF
TRBJ1-2 | . | TRBV27 | . | TGTGCCAGCAGTTTCGGGGGACCGAAGTATGGCTACACCTTC | CASSFGGPKYGYTF
TRBJ1-4 | . | TRBV18 | few | TGTGCCAGCTCACCGTCGGTCCCAACTAATGAAAAACTGTTTTTT | CASSPSVPTNEKLFF
TRBJ1-4 | . | TRBV4-1 | . | TGCGCCAGCAGCCCCCTTCCGGGGTTTAATGAAAAACTGTTTTTT | CASSPLPGFNEKLFF
TRBJ2-1 | TRBD2 | TRBV9 | once | TGTGCCAGCAGCGTAGCTACTAGCGGGGGGACTCCTTACAATGAGCAGTTCTTC | CASSVATSGGTPYNEQFF
TRBJ1-5 | TRBD1 | TRBV29-1 | . | TGCAGCGGATCGACAGGGCTGGGGCAGCCCCAGCATTTT | CSGSTGLGQPQHF
TRBJ2-1 | TRBD1 | TRBV4-3 | . | TGCGCCAGCAGCCAAGAGGTGACAGGGGGCGGATTCCAACATGAGCAGTTCTTC | CASSQEVTGGGFQHEQFF
TRBJ1-2 | . | TRBV7-9 | . | TGTGCCAGCAGCTTAGCGGGATCTAGGGGCCCCTATGGCTACACCTTC | CASSLAGSRGPYGYTF
TRBJ1-4 | TRBD1 | TRBV2 | . | TGTGCCAGCTTAACAGGGGAGGAGGGAAAACTGTTTTTT | CASLTGEEGKLFF
TRBJ1-2 | TRBD1 | TRBV7-9 | . | TGTGCCAGCAGCCCAGGACAGGTCGGGGTTTTCTATGGCTACACCTTC | CASSPGQVGVFYGYTF
TRBJ1-1 | . | TRBV12-3/TRBV12-4 | . | TGTGCCAGCAGTTTAACACAGGGTGAAGCTTTCTTT | CASSLTQGEAFF
TRBJ2-1 | TRBD2 | TRBV11-2 | . | TGTGCCAGCAGCTTCGGCTTGGCGGGGGGGCCGTACAATGAGCAGTTCTTC | CASSFGLAGGPYNEQFF
TRBJ1-4 | TRBD1 | TRBV9 | . | TGTGCCAGCAGCAAAACCGGGACAGGTGATGAAAAACTGTTTTTT | CASSKTGTGDEKLFF
TRBJ2-5 | . | TRBV5-1 | . | TGCGCCAGCAGCTTGGGGAGATCCGGGACTTTGTACCAAGAGACCCAGTACTTC | CASSLGRSGTLYQETQYF
TRBJ2-7 | . | TRBV5-1 | . | TGCGCCAGCAGCTTGGGTACAGGCCCCTCCTACGAGCAGTACTTC | CASSLGTGPSYEQYF
TRBJ1-6 | . | TRBV5-1 | . | TGCGCCAGCAGCTATCAGACGGAAGGGGGGGCACCCCTCCACTTT | CASSYQTEGGAPLHF
TRBJ2-3 | TRBD1 | TRBV6-8 | . | TGTGCCAGCAGTCCCCTCGACAGGGTGGGTTTTCGCGTGTTAGATACGCAGTATTTT | CASSPLDRVGFRVLDTQYF
TRBJ2-7 | . | TRBV6-2/TRBV6-3 | . | TGTGCCAGCAGTTACCTCGGCAGGCTCTACGAGCAGTACTTC | CASSYLGRLYEQYF
TRBJ2-5 | . | TRBV6-2/TRBV6-3 | few | TGTGCCAGCAGTTATAGACTTGGGCAAGAGACCCAGTACTTC | CASSYRLGQETQYF
TRBJ1-3 | . | TRBV7-8 | . | TGTGCCAGCAGCTCCAACCCCGCCCAGGGGTTCTCTGGAAACACCATATATTTT | CASSSNPAQGFSGNTIYF
TRBJ1-6 | TRBD1 | TRBV5-6 | . | TGTGCCAGCAGCTGGGGGGACAGGGATCTTTCACCCCTCCACTTT | CASSWGDRDLSPLHF
TRBJ2-7 | TRBD2 | TRBV6-2/TRBV6-3 | . | TGTGCCAGCAGTTACCCTACTAGCGGGGTTTCCTACGAGCAGTACTTC | CASSYPTSGVSYEQYF
TRBJ2-2 | TRBD1 | TRBV27 | . | TGTGCCAGCAGTTTACGAGCCCCGGGACAGGGGTTTTTCACCGGGGAGCTGTTTTTT | CASSLRAPGQGFFTGELFF
TRBJ2-1 | TRBD2 | TRBV9 | . | TGTGCCAGCACCTTTAGCGGGGGGCCCTACAATGAGCAGTTCTTC | CASTFSGGPYNEQFF
TRBJ1-1 | . | TRBV5-4 | . | TGTGCCAGCAGCTTCAGGGGCGGGAACACTGAAGCTTTCTTT | CASSFRGGNTEAFF
TRBJ2-5 | . | TRBV5-1 | . | TGCGCCAGCAGACCTAGACAGACCCAAGAGACCCAGTACTTC | CASRPRQTQETQYF
TRBJ1-4 | . | TRBV9 | . | TGTGCCAGCAGCGTAGGGGGCAGCGGGAATGAAAAACTGTTTTTT | CASSVGGSGNEKLFF
TRBJ1-3 | . | TRBV9 | . | TGTGCCAGCAGCGTAGGGTTATCTACTGGAAACACCATATATTTT | CASSVGLSTGNTIYF
TRBJ1-2 | . | TRBV20-1 | . | TGCAGTGCTAGTGGTCAGTCACGGGGCTATGGCTACACCTTC | CSASGQSRGYGYTF
TRBJ2-5 | TRBD2 | TRBV2 | . | TGTGCCAGCAGTGTGGAGCGGGGGGGCGGAAAGGAGACCCAGTACTTC | CASSVERGGGKETQYF
TRBJ1-3 | TRBD1 | TRBV10-3 | . | TGTGCCATCAGTAGAGAACAGGGGCTTAAAGGAAACACCATATATTTT | CAISREQGLKGNTIYF